The 14 T cell receptor beta chains in this list originate from one sample, sequenced in a study of regulatory T cells in long-lasting Graves disease. Arm-PCR of CDR3 regions and iRepertoire HTBI primers were the basis on which TCR beta libraries were built. TCRdb reprocessed the multiplex PCR reads via MiXCR and lists one record per CDR3 protein. The table includes some 220,000 distinct CDR3 sequences, roughly 19% detected once. The time point: newly diagnosed GD, antithyroid drugs for less than 3 months. Extracted RNA from PBMCs served as the source of the TCR library. In addition, the sample was reused for a study of T cells in Graves' hyperthyroidism and ophthalmopathy.

This specimen was peripheral blood mononuclear cells (PBMCs), taken at new diagnosis, from a patient treated with antithyroid drugs. These TCRs come from a woman in her twenties or thirties with Graves disease.

Comment on this clonotype: No conserved phenylalanine or tryptophan ends this CDR3, so it is likely a read error. The limits of the CDR3 on the DNA are not certain, so only TCRdb's listed CDR3 is given. J is TRBJ2-3 and V is TRBV3-1; the listed D gene, TRBD1, was not tested against the DNA. Inclusive of both ends, the CDR3 amounts to 12 amino acids. The V gene's germline CDR1 is LGHDT and CDR2 YNNKEL (reference sequence). CDR3 sequence: CASSQARDTQYI.

This clonotype has ten or more counts. The CDR3 coding sequence is TGCGCCAGCAGCTTTTCCCAGGGGGGAGGCACAGATACGCAGTATTTT. Translating gives CASSFSQGGGTDTQYF. The genes are TRBV5-1 and TRBJ2-3, with a weak D call TRBD1 (7 bases). The germline V gene encodes CDR1 SGHRS and CDR2 YFSETQ. The CDR3 spans 16 residues. The V end lost 2 bases, the J end lost 1 base, and 14 bases lay between the germline ends.

The chain carries TRBV3-1 and TRBJ1-3; D not resolved. The CDR3 has 14 amino acids. Germline CDR1 is LGHDT and CDR2 is YNNKEL (reference sequence). Trimming left V 4 bases short and J 0 bases short, with 7 bases between. CDR3 protein: CASSRWASGNTIYF. DNA of the CDR3: TGTGCCAGCAGCCGGTGGGCCTCTGGAAACACCATATATTTT.

Worth noting for this clonotype: Given the absence of the conserved phenylalanine or tryptophan at the CDR3 end, a read error is likely. No DNA is shown, since the ends of the CDR3 on it are uncertain; the CDR3 is the one TCRdb lists. J is TRBJ1-3 and V is TRBV6-4; no check of the table's D call, TRBD1, against the DNA was made. Inclusive of both ends, the CDR3 amounts to 15 amino acids. CDR1 and CDR2 from the germline V gene are MRHNA and SNTAGT. CDR3: CASSYDRATGNTRYV.

This clonotype was seen many times. This sequence joins TRBV18 and TRBJ2-7, with D maybe TRBD2 (6 bases). Trimming left V 3 bases short and J 2 bases short, with 17 bases between. CDR1 is KGHSH and CDR2 is LQKENI in the germline V gene. This CDR3 has 16 residues. The CDR3 loop reads CASSPLERDSTYEQYF. The DNA of the CDR3 is TGTGCCAGCTCACCCCTTGAGAGGGACTCAACCTACGAGCAGTACTTC.

The table lists this clonotype with many counts. The chain recombines TRBV2 with TRBJ2-1; TRBD1 might be the D (5 bases). The length of the CDR3 is 13 residues. Trimming stripped 6 bases from V and 8 bases from J, with 14 bases between. Germline CDR1 SNHLY, CDR2 FYNNEI. CDR3 loop: CASRVVGVDEQFF. In DNA, the CDR3 is TGTGCCAGCAGGGTGGTAGGGGTCGATGAGCAGTTCTTC. Drawing the rest from reference TRBV2 and TRBJ2-1, the complete variable domain is EPEVTQTPSHQVTQMGQEVILRCVPISNHLYFYWYRQILGQKVEFLVSFYNNEISEKSEIFDDQFSVERPDGSNFTLKIRSTKLEDSAMYFCASRVVGVDEQFFGPGTRLTVL.

This clonotype was detected a few times. This clone may be a read error of a much larger clone one base away. The rearrangement links TRBV9 to TRBJ2-1; the D gene is possibly TRBD1 (6 bases). Trimming took 7 bases from V and 10 from J, leaving 18 bases between them. This CDR3 contains 13 residues. Germline V gene data show CDR1 as SGDLS and CDR2 as YYNGEE. The CDR3 reads CASGPGTDREQFF. As DNA, the CDR3 is TGTGCCAGCGGCCCCGGGACGGACAGAGAGCAGTTCTTC.

The chain has TRBV2 and TRBJ2-2, with a possible D match to TRBD2 (5 bases). The germline gives CDR1 SNHLY, CDR2 FYNNEI. There are 14 residues in the CDR3. V lost 6 bases and J 6 bases, leaving 14 bases between the germline ends. CDR3 region: CASRSLLDSGELFF. The CDR3 DNA reads TGTGCCAGCAGATCACTTTTGGACTCCGGGGAGCTGTTTTTT.

This clonotype was seen many times. This chain joins TRBV2 and TRBJ2-7, with 12 bases that match TRBD2. With V trimmed by 6 bases and J by 1 base, 10 bases remained unmatched. The germline CDR1 and CDR2 sequences are SNHLY and FYNNEI. The CDR3 covers 17 residues. The CDR3 spells CASRVLASGRDSYEQYF. CDR3 nucleotide sequence: TGTGCCAGCAGGGTCCTCGCTAGCGGGAGGGATTCCTACGAGCAGTACTTC.

With respect to this clonotype: A far more abundant clone sits one base away, making this likely a read error. The chain joins TRBV5-8 to TRBJ1-1; a weak D match, TRBD1 (5 bases). Germline assignment: CDR1 SGHTS and CDR2 YDEGEE. The length of the CDR3 is 12 residues. The CDR3 nucleotides read TGCGCCAACAGCCGCACAGGCCATGAAGCTTTCTTT. Translated, it gives CANSRTGHEAFF.

This clonotype was seen once. The CDR3 does not close with the conserved phenylalanine or tryptophan, likely indicating a read error. Because the CDR3's place on the DNA is in doubt, the DNA is left out and the CDR3 is given as listed by TCRdb. This chain joins TRBV11-2 and TRBJ1-1. The germline V gene has CDR1 SGHAT and CDR2 FQNNGV. The CDR3 is 13 amino acids long, termini counted. The CDR3 protein is CASSRLGGPEGFV.

This clonotype was picked up many times. J is TRBJ1-5 and V is TRBV28, with TRBD1 as a possible D gene (5 bases). The CDR3 extends over 14 amino acids. Germline values: CDR1 MDHEN, CDR2 SYDVKM. The ends were cut back, 11 bases at V and 3 bases at J, with 17 bases in the middle. The chain's CDR3 is CAAEWGVDNQPQHF. The DNA for the CDR3 is TGTGCCGCGGAATGGGGGGTAGACAATCAGCCCCAGCATTTT. Combining the CDR3 with reference TRBV28 and TRBJ1-5 gives the whole variable domain DVKVTQSSRYLVKRTGEKVFLECVQDMDHENMFWYRQDPGLGLRLIYFSYDVKMKEKGDIPEGYSVSREKKERFSLILESASTNQTSMYLCAAEWGVDNQPQHFGDGTRLSIL.

The sample holds many counts of this clonotype. A junction end diverges from the germline sequence, so it may reflect a read error. The V call is TRBV7-8, the J call TRBJ1-4; the D gene is possibly TRBD1 (5 bases). Germline V gives CDR1 SGHVS, CDR2 FQNEAQ. CDR3 length: 14 residues. Here the CDR3 reads CANSLASWTEKLFF. The CDR3 DNA follows: TGTGCCAACAGCTTAGCCAGCTGGACAGAAAAACTGTTTTTT.

This clonotype was seen repeatedly, ten times or more. This rearrangement joins TRBV2 to TRBJ1-5, with D maybe TRBD1 (6 bases). Deletions cut 3 bases from V and 6 bases from J, with 12 bases between. Per germline, CDR1 SNHLY and CDR2 FYNNEI. The CDR3 runs to 14 residues. The CDR3 DNA reads as TGTGCCAGCAGTGACAGGGGAAGCGGTCAGCCCCAGCATTTT. This gives the protein CASSDRGSGQPQHF.